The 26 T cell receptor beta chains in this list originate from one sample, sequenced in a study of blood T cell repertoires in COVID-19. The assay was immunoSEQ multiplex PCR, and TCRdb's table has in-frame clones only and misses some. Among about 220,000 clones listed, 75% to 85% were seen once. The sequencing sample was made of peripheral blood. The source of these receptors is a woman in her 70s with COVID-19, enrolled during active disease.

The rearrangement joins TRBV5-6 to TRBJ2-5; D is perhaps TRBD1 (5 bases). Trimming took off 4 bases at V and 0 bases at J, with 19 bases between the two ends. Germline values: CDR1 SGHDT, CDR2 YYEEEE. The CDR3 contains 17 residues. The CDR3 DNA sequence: TGTGCCAGCAGCCCACCCCCAGGGCGCCGGTACCAAGAGACCCAGTACTTC. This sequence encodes CASSPPPGRRYQETQYF.

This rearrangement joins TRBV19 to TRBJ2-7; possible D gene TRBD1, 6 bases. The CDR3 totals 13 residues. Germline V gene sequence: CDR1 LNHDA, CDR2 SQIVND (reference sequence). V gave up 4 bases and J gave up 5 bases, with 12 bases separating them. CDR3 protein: CASSRTVLHEQYF. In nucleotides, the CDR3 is TGTGCCAGTAGTAGGACAGTTCTTCACGAGCAGTACTTC.

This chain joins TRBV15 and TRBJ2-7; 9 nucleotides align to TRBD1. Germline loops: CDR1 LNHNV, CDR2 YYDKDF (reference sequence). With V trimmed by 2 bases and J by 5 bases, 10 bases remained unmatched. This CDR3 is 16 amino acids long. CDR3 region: CATSRTSGQGFNEQYF. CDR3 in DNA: TGTGCCACCAGCAGAACCTCGGGACAGGGTTTCAACGAGCAGTACTTC.

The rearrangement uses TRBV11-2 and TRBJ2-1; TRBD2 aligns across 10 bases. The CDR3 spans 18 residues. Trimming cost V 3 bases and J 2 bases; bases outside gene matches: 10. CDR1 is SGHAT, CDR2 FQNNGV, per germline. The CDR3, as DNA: TGTGCCAGCAGCTTTCGCAGGTCTAGCGGGGGCCCCTACAATGAGCAGTTCTTC. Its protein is CASSFRRSSGGPYNEQFF.

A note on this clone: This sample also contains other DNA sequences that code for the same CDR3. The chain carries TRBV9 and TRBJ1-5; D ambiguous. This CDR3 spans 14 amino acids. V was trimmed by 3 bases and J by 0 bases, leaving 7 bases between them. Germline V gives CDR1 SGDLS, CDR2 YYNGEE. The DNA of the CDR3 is TGTGCCAGCAGCGCCACAGATAGCAATCAGCCCCAGCATTTT. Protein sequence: CASSATDSNQPQHF.

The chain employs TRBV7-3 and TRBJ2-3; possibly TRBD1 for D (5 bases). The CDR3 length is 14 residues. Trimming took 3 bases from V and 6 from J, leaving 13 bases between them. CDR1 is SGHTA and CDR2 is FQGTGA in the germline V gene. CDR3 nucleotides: TGTGCCAGCAGCTTCGGACACATGTCGGATACGCAGTATTTT. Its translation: CASSFGHMSDTQYF.

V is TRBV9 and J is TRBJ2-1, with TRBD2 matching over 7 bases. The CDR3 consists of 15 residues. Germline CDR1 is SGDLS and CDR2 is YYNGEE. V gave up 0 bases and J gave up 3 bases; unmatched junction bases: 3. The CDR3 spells CASSVDGGNYNEQFF. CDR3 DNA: TGTGCCAGCAGCGTAGACGGGGGGAACTACAATGAGCAGTTCTTC.

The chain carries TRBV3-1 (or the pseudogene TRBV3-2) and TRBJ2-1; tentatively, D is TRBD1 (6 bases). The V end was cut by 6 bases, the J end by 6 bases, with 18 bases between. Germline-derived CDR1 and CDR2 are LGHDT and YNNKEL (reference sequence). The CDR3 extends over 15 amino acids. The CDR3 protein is CASSPRGRGANEQFF. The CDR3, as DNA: TGTGCCAGCAGTCCTAGGGGGAGAGGGGCCAATGAGCAGTTCTTC.

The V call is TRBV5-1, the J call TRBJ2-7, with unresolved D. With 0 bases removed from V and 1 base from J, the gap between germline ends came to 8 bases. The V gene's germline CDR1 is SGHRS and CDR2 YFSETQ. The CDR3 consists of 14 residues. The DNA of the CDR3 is TGCGCCAGCAGCTTGGAACTTGATTCCTACGAGCAGTACTTC. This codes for CASSLELDSYEQYF.

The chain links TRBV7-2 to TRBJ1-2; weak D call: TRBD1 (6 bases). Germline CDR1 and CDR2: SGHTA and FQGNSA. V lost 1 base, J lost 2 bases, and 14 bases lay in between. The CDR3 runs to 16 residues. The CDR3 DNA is TGTGCCAGCAGCTTAGACGGGGGGCTGGCAAACTATGGCTACACCTTC. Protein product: CASSLDGGLANYGYTF.

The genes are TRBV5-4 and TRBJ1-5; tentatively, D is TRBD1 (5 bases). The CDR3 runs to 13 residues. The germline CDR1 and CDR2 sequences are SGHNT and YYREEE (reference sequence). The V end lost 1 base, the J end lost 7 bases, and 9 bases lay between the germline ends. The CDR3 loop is CASSLQGGQPQHF. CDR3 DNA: TGTGCCAGCAGCTTGCAGGGTGGACAGCCCCAGCATTTT.

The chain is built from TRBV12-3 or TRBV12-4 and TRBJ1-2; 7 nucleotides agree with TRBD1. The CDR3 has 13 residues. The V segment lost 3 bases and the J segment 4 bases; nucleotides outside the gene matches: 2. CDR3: CASSLEGAYGYTF. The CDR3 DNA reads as TGTGCCAGCAGTTTGGAGGGGGCCTATGGCTACACCTTC.

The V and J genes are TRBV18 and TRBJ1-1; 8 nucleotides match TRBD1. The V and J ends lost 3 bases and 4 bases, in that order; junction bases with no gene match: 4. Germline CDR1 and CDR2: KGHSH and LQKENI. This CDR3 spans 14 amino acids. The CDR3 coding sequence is TGTGCCAGCTCACCTCGGGACAGGCCCACTGAAGCTTTCTTT. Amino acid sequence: CASSPRDRPTEAFF.

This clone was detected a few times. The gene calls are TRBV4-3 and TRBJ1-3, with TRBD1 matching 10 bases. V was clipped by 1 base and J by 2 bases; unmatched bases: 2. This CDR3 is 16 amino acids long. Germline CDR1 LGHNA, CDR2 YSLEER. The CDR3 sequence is CASSQADRGAGNTIYF. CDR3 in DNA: TGCGCCAGCAGCCAAGCGGACAGGGGGGCTGGAAACACCATATATTTT.

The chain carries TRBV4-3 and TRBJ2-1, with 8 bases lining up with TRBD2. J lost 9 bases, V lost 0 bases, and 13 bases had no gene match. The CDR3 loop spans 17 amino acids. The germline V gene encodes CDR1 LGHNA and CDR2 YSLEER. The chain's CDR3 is CASSQDLLAVDGGEQFF. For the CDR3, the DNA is TGCGCCAGCAGCCAAGATTTACTAGCGGTCGATGGAGGTGAGCAGTTCTTC.

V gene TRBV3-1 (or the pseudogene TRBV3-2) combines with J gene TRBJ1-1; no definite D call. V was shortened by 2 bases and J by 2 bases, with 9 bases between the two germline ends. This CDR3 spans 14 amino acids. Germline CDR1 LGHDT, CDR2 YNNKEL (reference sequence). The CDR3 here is CASSQHQVNTEAFF. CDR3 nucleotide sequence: TGTGCCAGCAGCCAACACCAGGTTAACACTGAAGCTTTCTTT.

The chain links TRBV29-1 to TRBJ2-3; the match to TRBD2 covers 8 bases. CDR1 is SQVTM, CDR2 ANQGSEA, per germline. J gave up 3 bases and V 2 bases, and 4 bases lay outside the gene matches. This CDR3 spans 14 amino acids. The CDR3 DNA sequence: TGCAGCGTTGAACCGGGGGGGCGTACAGATACGCAGTATTTT. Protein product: CSVEPGGRTDTQYF.

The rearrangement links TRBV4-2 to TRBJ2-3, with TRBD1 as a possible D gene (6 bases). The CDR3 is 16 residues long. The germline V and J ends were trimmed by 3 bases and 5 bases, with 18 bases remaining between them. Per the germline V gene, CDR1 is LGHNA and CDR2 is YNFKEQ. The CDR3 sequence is CASSQTDRLGGDTQYF. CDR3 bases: TGTGCCAGCAGCCAGACCGACAGGCTAGGGGGAGATACGCAGTATTTT.

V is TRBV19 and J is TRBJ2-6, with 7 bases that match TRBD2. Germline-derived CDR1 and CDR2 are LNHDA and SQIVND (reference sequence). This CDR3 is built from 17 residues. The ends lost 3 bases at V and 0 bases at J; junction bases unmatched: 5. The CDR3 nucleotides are TGTGCCAGTAGTATTTTGTCGGGGGGCTCTGGGGCCAACGTCCTGACTTTC. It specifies CASSILSGGSGANVLTF.

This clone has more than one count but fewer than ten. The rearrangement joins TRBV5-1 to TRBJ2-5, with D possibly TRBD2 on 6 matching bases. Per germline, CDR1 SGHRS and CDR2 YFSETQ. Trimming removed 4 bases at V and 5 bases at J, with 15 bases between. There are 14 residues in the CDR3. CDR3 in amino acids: CASSPVAGPETQYF. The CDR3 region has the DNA TGCGCCAGCAGCCCAGTGGCGGGGCCGGAGACCCAGTACTTC.

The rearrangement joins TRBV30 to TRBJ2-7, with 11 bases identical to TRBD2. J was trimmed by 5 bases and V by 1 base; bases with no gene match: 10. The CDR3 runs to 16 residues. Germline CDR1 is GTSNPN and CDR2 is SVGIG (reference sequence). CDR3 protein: CAWSGFSGLAGNEQYF. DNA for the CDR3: TGTGCCTGGAGTGGTTTTAGCGGACTAGCGGGTAACGAGCAGTACTTC. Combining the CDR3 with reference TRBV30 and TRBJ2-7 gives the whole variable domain SQTIHQWPATLVQPVGSPLSLECTVEGTSNPNLYWYRQAAGRGLQLLFYSVGIGQISSEVPQNLSASRPQDRQFILSSKKLLLSDSGFYLCAWSGFSGLAGNEQYFGPGTRLTVT.

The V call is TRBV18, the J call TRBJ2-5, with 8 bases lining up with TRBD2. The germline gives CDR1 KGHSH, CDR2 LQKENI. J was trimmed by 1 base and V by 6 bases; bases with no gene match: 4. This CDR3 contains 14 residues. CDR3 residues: CASSPTSGQETQYF. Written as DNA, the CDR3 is TGTGCCAGCTCCCCTACTAGCGGCCAAGAGACCCAGTACTTC.

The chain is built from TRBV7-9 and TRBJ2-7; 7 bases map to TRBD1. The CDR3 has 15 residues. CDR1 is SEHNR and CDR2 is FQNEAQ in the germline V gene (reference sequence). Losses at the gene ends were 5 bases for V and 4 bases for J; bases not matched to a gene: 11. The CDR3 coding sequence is TGTGCCAGCAGCCCCCCCGGGACAGAAAGTTACGAGCAGTACTTC. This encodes CASSPPGTESYEQYF.

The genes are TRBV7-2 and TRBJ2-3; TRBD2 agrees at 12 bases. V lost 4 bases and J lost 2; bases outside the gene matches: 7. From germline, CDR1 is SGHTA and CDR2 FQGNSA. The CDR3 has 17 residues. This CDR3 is CASSSRRTSGDTDTQYF. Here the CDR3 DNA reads TGTGCCAGCAGCTCACGCCGGACTAGCGGGGACACAGATACGCAGTATTTT.

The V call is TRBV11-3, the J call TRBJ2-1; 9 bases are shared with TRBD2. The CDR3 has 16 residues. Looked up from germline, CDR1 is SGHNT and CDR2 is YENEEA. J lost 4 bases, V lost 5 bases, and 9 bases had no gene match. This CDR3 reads CASSPASGNGYNEQFF. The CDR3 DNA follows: TGTGCCAGCAGCCCGGCTAGCGGGAACGGGTACAATGAGCAGTTCTTC.

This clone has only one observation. The CDR3 nucleotides read TGTGCCAGCAGCTTAGGGACAGCGCCCTACGAGCAGTACTTC. It encodes CASSLGTAPYEQYF. The chain uses TRBV7-2 and TRBJ2-7; tentatively, D is TRBD1 (6 bases). CDR1 is SGHTA, CDR2 FQGNSA, per germline. V shed 1 base and J shed 2 bases, with 9 bases lying between them. The CDR3 sequence is 14 residues long.